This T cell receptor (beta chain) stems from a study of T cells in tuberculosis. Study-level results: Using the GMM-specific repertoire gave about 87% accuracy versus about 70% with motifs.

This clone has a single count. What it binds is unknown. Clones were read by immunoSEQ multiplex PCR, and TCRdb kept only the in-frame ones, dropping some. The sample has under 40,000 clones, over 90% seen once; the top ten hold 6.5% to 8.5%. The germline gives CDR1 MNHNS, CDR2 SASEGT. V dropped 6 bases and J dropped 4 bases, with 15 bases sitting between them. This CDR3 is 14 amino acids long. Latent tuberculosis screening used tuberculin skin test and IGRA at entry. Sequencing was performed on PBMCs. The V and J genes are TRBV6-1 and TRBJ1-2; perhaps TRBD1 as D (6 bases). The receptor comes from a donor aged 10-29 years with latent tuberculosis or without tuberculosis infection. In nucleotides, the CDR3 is TGTGCCAGCAGCACAGGGTTTTGGAGCTATGGCTACACCTTC. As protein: CASSTGFWSYGYTF.